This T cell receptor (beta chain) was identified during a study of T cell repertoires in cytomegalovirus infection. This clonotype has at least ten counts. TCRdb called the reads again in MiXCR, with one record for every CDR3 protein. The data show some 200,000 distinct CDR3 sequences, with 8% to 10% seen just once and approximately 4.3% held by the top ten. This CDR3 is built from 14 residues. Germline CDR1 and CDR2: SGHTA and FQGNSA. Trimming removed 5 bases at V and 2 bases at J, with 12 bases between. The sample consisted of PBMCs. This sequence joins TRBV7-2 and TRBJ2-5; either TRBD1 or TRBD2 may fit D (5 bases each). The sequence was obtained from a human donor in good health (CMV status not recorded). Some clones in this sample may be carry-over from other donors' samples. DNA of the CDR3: TGTGCCAGCAGCCAGGGTTGGGGGCAAGAGACCCAGTACTTC. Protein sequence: CASSQGWGQETQYF.